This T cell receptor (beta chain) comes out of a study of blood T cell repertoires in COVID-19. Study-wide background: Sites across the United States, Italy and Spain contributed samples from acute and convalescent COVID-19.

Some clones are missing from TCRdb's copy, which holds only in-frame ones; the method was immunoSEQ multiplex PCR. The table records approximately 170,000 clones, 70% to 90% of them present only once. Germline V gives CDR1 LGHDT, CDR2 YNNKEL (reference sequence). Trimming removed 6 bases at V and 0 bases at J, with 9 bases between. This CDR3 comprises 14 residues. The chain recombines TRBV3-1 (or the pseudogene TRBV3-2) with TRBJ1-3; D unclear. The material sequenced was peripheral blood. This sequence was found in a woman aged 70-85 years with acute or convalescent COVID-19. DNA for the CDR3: TGTGCCAGCAGTTTCAGTGACTCTGGAAACACCATATATTTT. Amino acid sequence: CASSFSDSGNTIYF.